The rows below give T cell receptor beta chains drawn from one sample of a study of cytomegalovirus exposure and HLA in healthy donors. Data came from immunoSEQ multiplex PCR; TCRdb stores just in-frame clones and leaves some out. The sample yields 210,000 or so clones, about 74% seen once. The sample taken for sequencing was PBMCs. The receptor source for this set is a man between 35 and 55 years old in good health and CMV-seronegative. CDR3s include the opening cysteine and the closing phenylalanine or tryptophan. The D gene is left open where the match is weak. A row's size may be missing; if present it is once, few, many or a size class.

j_call clone_size v_call d_call cdr3_aa cdr3_nt
TRBJ2-2 NA TRBV9 NA CASRAGAYTGELFF TGTGCCTCCCGGGCGGGGGCCTACACCGGGGAGCTGTTTTTT
TRBJ2-7 NA TRBV28 TRBD1 CASSLVPSRGQGYEQYF TGTGCCAGCAGTTTGGTCCCTTCCCGGGGACAGGGCTACGAGCAGTACTTC
TRBJ2-3 NA TRBV7-9 NA CSSSFPSGKDTDTQYF TGTTCCAGCAGCTTCCCCTCGGGGAAAGACACAGATACGCAGTATTTT
TRBJ2-3 NA TRBV9 NA CASSVVFGVDGDTQYF TGTGCCAGCAGCGTAGTGTTCGGGGTAGATGGAGATACGCAGTATTTT
TRBJ1-5 NA TRBV6-1 NA CASSGTPNQPQHF TGTGCCAGCAGTGGGACACCTAATCAGCCCCAGCATTTT
TRBJ2-5 NA TRBV7-9 TRBD1 CASSLGQGQETQYF TGTGCCAGCAGCCTGGGACAGGGACAAGAGACCCAGTACTTC
TRBJ1-3 NA TRBV18 TRBD1 CASSPYQEGAIGNTIYF TGTGCCAGCTCACCATACCAGGAGGGGGCAATTGGAAACACCATATATTTT
TRBJ1-2 NA TRBV29-1 NA CSVARPRQDYGYTF TGCAGCGTTGCTAGGCCCCGACAGGACTATGGCTACACCTTC
TRBJ1-1 NA TRBV14 NA CASSQSGVPFGTEAFF TGTGCCAGCAGCCAATCAGGGGTACCCTTCGGCACTGAAGCTTTCTTT
TRBJ2-7 few TRBV7-9 TRBD1 CSSSPPGQGASEQYF TGTTCCAGCAGCCCTCCGGGACAGGGGGCGTCAGAGCAGTACTTC
TRBJ2-1 NA TRBV30 TRBD2 CAWSVPNSGMGDEQFF TGTGCCTGGAGTGTCCCGAATAGCGGGATGGGAGATGAGCAGTTCTTC
TRBJ2-5 NA TRBV19 NA CASSRLGGGLETQYF TGTGCCAGTAGTCGTCTTGGGGGGGGCCTTGAGACCCAGTACTTC
TRBJ2-5 NA TRBV9 TRBD1 CASSGGQGAGETQYF TGTGCCAGCAGCGGAGGACAGGGGGCTGGAGAGACCCAGTACTTC
TRBJ2-7 NA TRBV7-6 NA CASSLGATSYEQYF TGTGCCAGCAGCTTAGGGGCCACCTCCTACGAGCAGTACTTC
TRBJ1-5 NA TRBV5-1 TRBD1 CASSMRQGDQPQHF TGCGCCAGCAGCATGAGACAGGGTGATCAGCCCCAGCATTTT
TRBJ1-3 NA TRBV9 NA CASSVEAGGNTIYF TGTGCCAGCAGCGTAGAGGCGGGAGGAAACACCATATATTTT
TRBJ2-7 NA TRBV7-2 TRBD2 CASSLASGLYEQYF TGTGCCAGCAGCTTAGCTAGCGGGCTCTACGAGCAGTACTTC
TRBJ2-5 NA TRBV7-9 TRBD2 CASSFLAGQETQYF TGTGCCAGCAGCTTCCTAGCGGGACAAGAGACCCAGTACTTC
TRBJ2-7 NA TRBV10-3 TRBD1 CAISSLTGGYEQYF TGTGCCATCAGTTCACTGACAGGGGGCTACGAGCAGTACTTC
TRBJ2-5 NA TRBV5-1 TRBD2 CASSLLLAGVSETQYF TGCGCCAGCAGCTTATTACTAGCGGGGGTCTCAGAGACCCAGTACTTC
TRBJ2-3 NA TRBV7-6 TRBD1 CASSPRRGSTDTQYF TGTGCCAGCAGCCCCCGCAGGGGGAGCACAGATACGCAGTATTTT
TRBJ2-1 NA TRBV5-4 TRBD2 CASISRTSGDEQFF TGTGCCAGCATCTCCCGGACTAGCGGAGATGAGCAGTTCTTC
TRBJ1-5 few TRBV30 TRBD1 CAWSDGTGIQPQHF TGTGCCTGGAGTGACGGGACAGGCATCCAGCCCCAGCATTTT
TRBJ2-2 few TRBV19 NA CASSRQTTGELFF TGTGCCAGTAGTAGACAAACGACCGGGGAGCTGTTTTTT
TRBJ2-5 NA TRBV6-6 TRBD1 CASSRQGVGETQYF TGTGCCAGCAGTCGACAGGGGGTGGGGGAGACCCAGTACTTC
TRBJ2-5 NA TRBV6-1 TRBD2 CASSRGRELETQYF TGTGCCAGCAGCCGCGGGCGGGAGTTAGAGACCCAGTACTTC
TRBJ2-1 once TRBV5-4 TRBD2 CASSGVATSGHNEQFF TGTGCCAGCAGCGGGGTCGCGACTAGCGGTCACAATGAGCAGTTCTTC
TRBJ1-6 NA TRBV10-3 TRBD1 CAISLQGALGNSPLHF TGTGCCATCAGTTTACAGGGGGCGCTGGGTAATTCACCCCTCCACTTT
TRBJ1-3 NA TRBV7-8 NA CASSLGTAGNTIYF TGTGCCAGCAGCTTAGGGACAGCTGGAAACACCATATATTTT
TRBJ2-5 once TRBV10-3 TRBD2 CAIGLAGQETQYF TGTGCCATCGGACTAGCGGGCCAAGAGACCCAGTACTTC
TRBJ2-6 NA TRBV4-3 NA CASSPSRSSGANVLTF TGCGCCAGCAGCCCCTCACGGTCTTCTGGGGCCAACGTCCTGACTTTC
TRBJ1-1 once TRBV27 NA CASTPSTQGRNTEAFF TGTGCCAGCACCCCTTCTACCCAGGGCAGGAACACTGAAGCTTTCTTT
TRBJ2-7 NA TRBV7-2 NA CASSLEQGTGQYF TGTGCCAGCAGCTTAGAACAGGGAACCGGGCAGTACTTC
TRBJ2-7 NA TRBV9 NA CASSGSVLPQQYF TGTGCCAGCAGCGGGAGTGTCCTACCCCAGCAGTACTTC
TRBJ2-2 NA TRBV19 NA CATKGQYNTGELFF TGTGCCACCAAGGGACAATACAACACCGGGGAGCTGTTTTTT
TRBJ2-2 NA TRBV9 NA CASNDLRAGGDTGELFF TGTGCCAGCAACGATCTTAGGGCGGGTGGGGACACCGGGGAGCTGTTTTTT
TRBJ2-2 NA TRBV4-2 TRBD2 CASSQELAGDTGELFF TGTGCCAGCAGCCAAGAACTAGCGGGGGACACCGGGGAGCTGTTTTTT
TRBJ2-6 NA TRBV27 TRBD2 CASSLTSGPPGGANVLTF TGTGCCAGCAGTTTGACTAGCGGGCCCCCAGGAGGGGCCAACGTCCTGACTTTC
TRBJ2-6 NA TRBV5-1 NA CASISGDSGANVLTF TGCGCCAGCATTTCAGGGGACTCTGGGGCCAACGTCCTGACTTTC
TRBJ2-5 NA TRBV6-5 TRBD1 CAGSRDRGETQYF TGTGCCGGCAGCCGGGACAGGGGTGAGACCCAGTACTTC
TRBJ2-2 few TRBV5-1 NA CASSSQGGGNTGELFF TGCGCCAGCAGCTCCCAGGGGGGTGGGAACACCGGGGAGCTGTTTTTT
TRBJ2-1 NA TRBV7-6 TRBD2 CASSRVYGLAGATGNEQFF TGTGCCAGCAGCCGCGTTTACGGGTTAGCGGGAGCTACGGGGAATGAGCAGTTCTTC
TRBJ2-1 once TRBV7-2 NA CASSSQGNEQFF TGTGCCAGCAGCTCGCAGGGCAATGAGCAGTTCTTC
TRBJ1-1 few TRBV7-9 NA CASSNQANTEAFF TGTGCCAGCAGCAACCAGGCGAACACTGAAGCTTTCTTT
TRBJ2-1 NA TRBV5-1 TRBD2 CASSLGRLAGVNEQFF TGCGCCAGCAGCTTGGGCAGACTAGCGGGAGTCAATGAGCAGTTCTTC
TRBJ2-1 once TRBV7-9 NA CASSSPSGDHNEQFF TGTGCCAGCAGCTCCCCCTCAGGGGACCACAATGAGCAGTTCTTC
TRBJ1-1 few TRBV11-1 TRBD1 CASSRRRVTGREAFF TGTGCCAGCAGTAGGCGAAGAGTGACAGGGCGTGAAGCTTTCTTT
TRBJ1-6 NA TRBV9 TRBD1 CASSDRGHSSPLHF TGTGCCAGCAGCGACAGGGGGCACTCTTCACCCCTCCACTTT
TRBJ1-3 NA TRBV18 TRBD1 CASSPTGGASGNTIYF TGTGCCAGCTCACCAACAGGGGGAGCCTCTGGAAACACCATATATTTT
TRBJ2-7 NA TRBV5-1 NA CASSLLSSRTDEQYF TGCGCCAGCAGCTTGTTGAGCTCGAGAACCGACGAGCAGTACTTC
TRBJ2-3 NA TRBV15 NA CATSKVHGGLPVADTQYF TGTGCCACCAGCAAAGTACACGGGGGACTCCCGGTGGCAGATACGCAGTATTTT
TRBJ2-1 NA TRBV4-3 TRBD1 CASSQEGGDRGLYNEQFF TGCGCCAGCAGCCAAGAAGGAGGGGACAGGGGGCTATACAATGAGCAGTTCTTC